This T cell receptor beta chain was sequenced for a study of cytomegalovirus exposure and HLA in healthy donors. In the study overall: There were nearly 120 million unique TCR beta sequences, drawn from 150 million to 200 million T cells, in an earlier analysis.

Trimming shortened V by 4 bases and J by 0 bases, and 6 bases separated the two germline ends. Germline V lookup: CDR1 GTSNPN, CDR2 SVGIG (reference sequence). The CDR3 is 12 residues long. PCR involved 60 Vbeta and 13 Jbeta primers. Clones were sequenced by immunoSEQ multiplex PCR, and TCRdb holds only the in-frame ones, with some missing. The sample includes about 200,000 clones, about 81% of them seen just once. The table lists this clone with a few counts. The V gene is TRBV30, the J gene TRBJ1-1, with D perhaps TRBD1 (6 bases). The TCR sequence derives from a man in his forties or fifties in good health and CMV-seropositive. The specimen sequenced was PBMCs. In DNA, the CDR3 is TGTGCCTGGACAGGGGTGAACACTGAAGCTTTCTTT. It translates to CAWTGVNTEAFF.